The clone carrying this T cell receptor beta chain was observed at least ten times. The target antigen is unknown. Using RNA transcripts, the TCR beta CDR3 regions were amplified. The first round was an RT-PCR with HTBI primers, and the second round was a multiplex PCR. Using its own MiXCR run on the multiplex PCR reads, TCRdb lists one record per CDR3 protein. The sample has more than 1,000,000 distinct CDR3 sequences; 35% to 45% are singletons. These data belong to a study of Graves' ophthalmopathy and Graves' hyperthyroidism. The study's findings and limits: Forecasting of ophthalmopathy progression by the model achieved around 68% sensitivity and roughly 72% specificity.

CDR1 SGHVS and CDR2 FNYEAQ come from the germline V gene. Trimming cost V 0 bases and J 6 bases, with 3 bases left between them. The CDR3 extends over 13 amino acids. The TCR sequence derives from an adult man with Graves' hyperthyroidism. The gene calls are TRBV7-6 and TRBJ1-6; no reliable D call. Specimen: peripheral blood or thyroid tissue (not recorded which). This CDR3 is CASSLASNSPLHF. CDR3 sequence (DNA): TGTGCCAGCAGCTTAGCCTCTAATTCACCCCTCCACTTT.